This is a list of T cell receptor beta chains from one sample in a study of regulatory T cells in long-lasting Graves disease. MiXCR was run by TCRdb on the multiplex PCR reads, yielding one entry per CDR3 protein. The sample shows 450,000 to 650,000 distinct CDR3 sequences, about 16% of them seen only once. The sample was also linked to a second study, of T cells in Graves' hyperthyroidism and ophthalmopathy.

The sample in question was peripheral blood mononuclear cells (PBMCs), obtained at new diagnosis, from a patient treated with antithyroid drugs. The receptors stem from a woman aged 35 to 60 with Graves disease. CDR3s include the opening cysteine and the closing phenylalanine or tryptophan. The D gene is left open where the match is weak. For some rows the clone size is stated as once, few or many, or as a class when expanded; others skip it.

v_call	d_call	j_call	clone_size	cdr3_nt	cdr3_aa
TRBV19	TRBD1	TRBJ1-5	few	TGTGCCAGTACCCGAGGGGGACAGGGAAATCAGCCCCAGCATTTT	CASTRGGQGNQPQHF
TRBV12-3/TRBV12-4	TRBD2	TRBJ2-2	many	TGTGCCAGCAGTTTAGCGCCCGGACTAGCGGGGAACACCGGGGAGCTGTTTTTT	CASSLAPGLAGNTGELFF
TRBV2	NA	TRBJ2-6	few	TGTGCCAGCAGTGCCCGGGAGGGGGCCAACGTCCTGACTTTC	CASSAREGANVLTF
TRBV7-2	NA	TRBJ1-2	NA	TGTACCAGCAGCGCTGGGACCGCTTGGGGCTACACCTTC	CTSSAGTAWGYTF
TRBV19	NA	TRBJ2-1	NA	TGTGCCTGCAGGGGATTCGGAAATGAGCAGTTCTTC	CACRGFGNEQFF
TRBV27	TRBD1	TRBJ1-1	NA	TGTGCCAGCAGTCGTGGTAACAGGGGGGATTTTAGCACTGAAGCTTTCTTT	CASSRGNRGDFSTEAFF
TRBV19	TRBD1	TRBJ1-1	few	TGTGCCACCCAGGGGGGGGCTGGCACTGAAGCTTTCTTT	CATQGGAGTEAFF
TRBV6-4	TRBD1	TRBJ1-6	many	TGTGCCAGCAGTGAACACAGGGGCCCTAGTTGGCCCCTCCACTTT	CASSEHRGPSWPLHF
TRBV7-6	NA	TRBJ2-7	few	TGTGCCAGCAGCCCAGGCAGGAGTCCCCACGAGCAGTACTTC	CASSPGRSPHEQYF
TRBV20-1	NA	TRBJ2-1	NA	TGCAGTGCTAGAGTTAACCGTCCAGACAATGAGCAGTTCTTC	CSARVNRPDNEQFF
TRBV3-1	TRBD2	TRBJ2-5	few	TGTGCCAGCAGCCAAGAGTTCCTAGCGGGCGAGACCCAGTACTTC	CASSQEFLAGETQYF
TRBV2	NA	TRBJ1-1	many	TGTGCCAGCGCTCGAGGGTTCGGCACTGAAGCTTTCTTT	CASARGFGTEAFF
TRBV24-1	TRBD2	TRBJ2-1	NA	TGTGCCACCAGTGGTAAAACTAGCGGGTACAACAATGAGCAGTTCTTC	CATSGKTSGYNNEQFF